This is a list of T cell receptor beta chains from one sample in a study of blood T cell repertoires in COVID-19. Clones were read by immunoSEQ multiplex PCR, and TCRdb kept only the in-frame ones, dropping some. The sample contains around 400,000 clones, 70% to 90% of which appear only once. Source material: peripheral blood. These receptors were taken from a man aged 40-49 years with acute or convalescent COVID-19. The CDR3 runs from the conserved cysteine through the conserved F or W. Fields, in order: clone size, D gene, V gene, J gene, CDR3 length, CDR3 protein, CDR3 DNA. D genes are given only for firm matches. The listing skips clone size in some rows; elsewhere it reads once, few, many or a size class.

NA	NA	TRBV7-2	TRBJ1-1	13	CASSFVLATEAFF	TGTGCCAGCAGCTTTGTCCTAGCCACTGAAGCTTTCTTT
few	TRBD2	TRBV4-1	TRBJ2-2	15	CASSPGLANTGELFF	TGCGCCAGCAGCCCAGGACTAGCGAACACCGGGGAGCTGTTTTTT
NA	TRBD2	TRBV4-2	TRBJ2-7	16	CASSQLLFGGAYEQYF	TGTGCCAGCAGCCAACTCCTTTTCGGGGGGGCCTACGAGCAGTACTTC
NA	TRBD2	TRBV24-1	TRBJ2-3	17	CATSSSLAGGSTDTQYF	TGTGCCACCAGTTCTTCGCTAGCGGGAGGATCCACAGATACGCAGTATTTT
NA	TRBD1	TRBV14	TRBJ2-2	18	CASSRDLQGAPNTGELFF	TGTGCCAGCAGCCGAGACCTACAGGGGGCGCCCAACACCGGGGAGCTGTTTTTT
NA	NA	TRBV2	TRBJ2-7	15	CASSEIAGFSYEQYF	TGTGCCAGCAGTGAGATCGCCGGTTTCTCCTACGAGCAGTACTTC
NA	NA	TRBV27	TRBJ2-1	15	CASSFSGSSYNEQFF	TGTGCCAGCAGTTTCTCGGGAAGCTCCTACAATGAGCAGTTCTTC
NA	TRBD1	TRBV9	TRBJ2-1	15	CASSPQGQGFNEQFF	TGTGCCAGCAGCCCCCAGGGACAGGGGTTCAATGAGCAGTTCTTC
once	TRBD1	TRBV19	TRBJ1-1	13	CASSIGTGTEAFF	TGTGCCAGTAGTATCGGGACAGGCACTGAAGCTTTCTTT
once	NA	TRBV9	TRBJ1-2	13	CASSPDSNYGYTF	TGTGCCAGCAGCCCGGACAGTAACTATGGCTACACCTTC
NA	TRBD1	TRBV27	TRBJ1-1	16	CASSLQPTGAGAEAFF	TGTGCCAGCAGTTTACAACCAACAGGGGCAGGTGCTGAAGCTTTCTTT
NA	NA	TRBV5-6	TRBJ1-3	15	CASSTMTGSGNTIYF	TGTGCCAGCAGCACTATGACAGGCTCTGGAAACACCATATATTTT
NA	TRBD1	TRBV4-2	TRBJ1-5	19	CASSQEDGTGQYSNQPQHF	TGTGCCAGCAGCCAAGAGGACGGGACAGGCCAATATAGCAATCAGCCCCAGCATTTT
NA	NA	TRBV28	TRBJ1-2	18	CASSPRSLSGPTNYGYTF	TGTGCCAGCAGTCCACGCAGCCTTTCAGGGCCCACTAACTATGGCTACACCTTC
NA	TRBD1	TRBV7-2	TRBJ2-7	16	CASRITSGQISYEQYF	TGTGCCAGCAGGATTACCTCGGGACAGATCTCCTACGAGCAGTACTTC
NA	TRBD2	TRBV30	TRBJ2-5	13	CAWSGGTQETQYF	TGTGCCTGGAGCGGGGGGACCCAAGAGACCCAGTACTTC
NA	TRBD2	TRBV28	TRBJ2-3	12	CSSGRLSDTQYF	TGTAGCAGCGGGAGATTGTCAGATACGCAGTATTTT
NA	NA	TRBV4-1	TRBJ1-5	14	CASSEVQGPQPQHF	TGCGCCAGCAGCGAAGTACAGGGCCCTCAGCCCCAGCATTTT
NA	TRBD1	TRBV5-1	TRBJ2-7	15	CASSKGVGGSREQYF	TGCGCCAGCAGTAAGGGTGTAGGGGGCTCTCGGGAGCAGTACTTC
NA	TRBD1	TRBV3-1/TRBV3-2	TRBJ1-2	15	CASSQSRDSDYGYTF	TGTGCCAGCAGCCAATCACGGGACAGCGACTATGGCTACACCTTC
NA	TRBD1	TRBV30	TRBJ1-5	15	CAWGPGTGDHQPQHF	TGTGCCTGGGGACCCGGGACAGGGGATCATCAGCCCCAGCATTTT
once	TRBD1	TRBV19	TRBJ1-4	14	CASRPRQGAEKLFF	TGTGCCAGTAGACCAAGACAGGGGGCAGAAAAACTGTTTTTT
once	NA	TRBV18	TRBJ2-5	12	CASSREEGTQYF	TGTGCCAGCTCTCGAGAGGAGGGGACCCAGTACTTC
NA	NA	TRBV6-5	TRBJ1-1	14	CASRGSGRGTEAFF	TGTGCCAGCAGGGGGTCCGGGCGGGGCACTGAAGCTTTCTTT
few	NA	TRBV30	TRBJ1-6	12	CAWSVIRSPLHF	TGTGCCTGGAGTGTAATCCGTTCACCCCTCCACTTT
NA	NA	TRBV4-1	TRBJ1-1	11	CASSQLAEAFF	TGCGCCAGCAGCCAATTAGCCGAAGCTTTCTTT
NA	TRBD1	TRBV28	TRBJ2-2	15	CASRGTGQGAGELFF	TGTGCCAGCAGAGGAACCGGACAGGGTGCCGGGGAGCTGTTTTTT
NA	NA	TRBV29-1	TRBJ2-3	11	CSVDSTDTQYF	TGCAGCGTTGACTCCACAGATACGCAGTATTTT
NA	NA	TRBV27	TRBJ1-6	15	CASTDQGHYNSPLHF	TGTGCCAGCACCGACCAGGGCCATTATAATTCACCCCTCCACTTT
NA	NA	TRBV11-2	TRBJ2-7	15	CASSSRDILAYEQYF	TGTGCCAGCAGCTCTAGGGACATTCTCGCCTACGAGCAGTACTTC
NA	NA	TRBV18	TRBJ2-7	13	CASSPRQEYEQYF	TGTGCCAGCTCACCACGACAGGAGTACGAGCAGTACTTC
few	TRBD1	TRBV29-1	TRBJ1-3	14	CSADPTGGGNTIYF	TGCAGCGCCGACCCGACAGGGGGCGGAAACACCATATATTTT
NA	NA	TRBV19	TRBJ1-2	12	CASSMRTAGYTF	TGTGCCAGTAGTATGCGCACCGCGGGCTACACCTTC
once	NA	TRBV6-5	TRBJ1-1	15	CASSRPNRKNTEAFF	TGTGCCAGCAGTCGACCGAACAGGAAGAACACTGAAGCTTTCTTT
NA	NA	TRBV7-8	TRBJ2-7	12	CASSPLAGEQYF	TGTGCCAGCAGCCCTCTCGCGGGCGAGCAGTACTTC
NA	TRBD1	TRBV28	TRBJ1-2	15	CASTPIRGRNYGYTF	TGTGCCAGCACCCCCATCAGGGGGCGGAACTATGGCTACACCTTC
NA	NA	TRBV4-1	TRBJ1-1	15	CASSQAFGVHGEAFF	TGCGCCAGCAGCCAAGCATTCGGGGTTCATGGTGAAGCTTTCTTT
NA	NA	TRBV9	TRBJ1-1	14	CASSVGTANTEAFF	TGTGCCAGCAGCGTAGGGACAGCGAACACTGAAGCTTTCTTT
NA	NA	TRBV28	TRBJ2-7	16	CASSSPDKTVSYEQYF	TGTGCCAGCAGTTCCCCCGATAAGACAGTCTCCTACGAGCAGTACTTC
once	NA	TRBV6-6	TRBJ2-4	15	CASSNHRDPKNIQYF	TGTGCCAGCAGTAACCACAGGGACCCCAAAAACATTCAGTACTTC
NA	NA	TRBV28	TRBJ2-7	11	CASSRSREQYF	TGTGCCAGCAGTCGGTCCCGCGAGCAGTACTTC
NA	NA	TRBV19	TRBJ1-1	13	CASRPYRNTEAFF	TGTGCCAGTAGGCCATACAGGAACACTGAAGCTTTCTTT
once	TRBD2	TRBV28	TRBJ2-5	15	CASSLAGGLQETQYF	TGTGCCAGCAGCCTGGCGGGGGGACTACAAGAGACCCAGTACTTC
NA	TRBD2	TRBV18	TRBJ2-7	16	CASSPTAGGGWDEQYF	TGTGCCAGCTCACCGACTGCGGGGGGGGGCTGGGACGAGCAGTACTTC
NA	TRBD1	TRBV15	TRBJ1-1	15	CATSRDRDRATEAFF	TGTGCCACCAGCAGAGACCGGGACAGGGCCACTGAAGCTTTCTTT
NA	NA	TRBV27	TRBJ1-2	13	CASSWGEDYGYTF	TGTGCCAGCAGTTGGGGAGAGGACTATGGCTACACCTTC
NA	NA	TRBV5-1	TRBJ1-1	15	CASSLAGRVNTEAFF	TGCGCCAGCAGCTTGGCCGGCAGGGTGAACACTGAAGCTTTCTTT
NA	NA	TRBV7-2	TRBJ2-7	13	CASGSGDLYEQYF	TGTGCCAGCGGATCCGGGGATCTCTACGAGCAGTACTTC
NA	NA	TRBV10-3	TRBJ1-6	15	CAISPSQGNNSPLHF	TGTGCCATCAGCCCGTCGCAGGGAAATAATTCACCCCTCCACTTT
NA	TRBD1	TRBV7-9	TRBJ1-1	14	CASSNPTGRGEAFF	TGTGCCAGCAGCAATCCGACAGGGCGGGGTGAAGCTTTCTTT
few	NA	TRBV7-9	TRBJ1-2	12	CASSLEGGGYTF	TGTGCCAGCAGCTTGGAAGGGGGTGGCTACACCTTC
NA	NA	TRBV11-2	TRBJ2-1	13	CASSSAGGNEQFF	TGTGCCAGCAGCTCCGCCGGCGGCAATGAGCAGTTCTTC
NA	NA	TRBV6-5	TRBJ1-1	15	CASSYATAGDTEAFF	TGTGCCAGCAGTTACGCGACTGCTGGTGACACTGAAGCTTTCTTT
NA	TRBD1	TRBV5-6	TRBJ2-2	16	CASSSYRGGNTGELFF	TGTGCCAGCAGCTCCTACAGGGGCGGGAACACCGGGGAGCTGTTTTTT
once	TRBD2	TRBV2	TRBJ2-7	15	CASSELLAGGGEQYF	TGTGCCAGCAGTGAATTGTTAGCGGGAGGGGGCGAGCAGTACTTC
NA	NA	TRBV3-1/TRBV3-2	TRBJ1-2	14	CASSPDATGVGYTF	TGTGCCAGCAGCCCCGACGCTACGGGGGTTGGCTACACCTTC
NA	NA	TRBV9	TRBJ1-2	15	CASSPDGGRDYGYTF	TGTGCCAGCAGCCCTGACGGGGGGCGCGACTATGGCTACACCTTC
NA	TRBD2	TRBV4-2	TRBJ2-7	13	CASSQAREGEQYF	TGTGCCAGCAGCCAAGCCAGGGAGGGGGAGCAGTACTTC
NA	TRBD1	TRBV11-2	TRBJ2-7	15	CASSETPGQFYEQYF	TGTGCCAGCAGCGAGACTCCGGGACAGTTCTACGAGCAGTACTTC
NA	TRBD1	TRBV2	TRBJ1-6	14	CASSEGTGASPLHF	TGTGCCAGCAGTGAAGGGACAGGCGCTTCACCCCTCCACTTT